A selection of T cell receptor beta chains follows, all from one sample in a study of cytomegalovirus exposure and HLA in healthy donors. Libraries were prepared by immunoSEQ multiplex PCR; TCRdb keeps only in-frame clonotypes and omits some of them. The table includes fewer than 250,000 clones, about 80% detected once. The source material was PBMCs. These TCRs come from a male donor in good health and CMV-seronegative. Both conserved end residues are trimmed from each CDR3. The D gene is left open where the match is weak.

v_gene: TRBV13
d_gene: NA
j_gene: TRBJ2-3
CDR3aa: ASSLGASGTDTQY

v_gene: TRBV6-5
d_gene: TRBD2
j_gene: TRBJ2-3
CDR3aa: ASSWTSGGTDTQY

v_gene: TRBV28
d_gene: NA
j_gene: TRBJ2-7
CDR3aa: ASSRSRWGQSYEQY

v_gene: TRBV6-4
d_gene: TRBD1
j_gene: TRBJ2-2
CDR3aa: ASGTGESGELF

v_gene: TRBV9
d_gene: NA
j_gene: TRBJ1-6
CDR3aa: ASSVSGRENSPLH

v_gene: TRBV7-2
d_gene: TRBD2
j_gene: TRBJ2-3
CDR3aa: ASSATSGRAGDTQY

v_gene: TRBV5-8
d_gene: NA
j_gene: TRBJ1-2
CDR3aa: ASSLEQEYGYT

v_gene: TRBV25-1
d_gene: NA
j_gene: TRBJ1-1
CDR3aa: ASSGGHTEAF

v_gene: TRBV14
d_gene: NA
j_gene: TRBJ2-6
CDR3aa: ASSPRAAGANVLT

v_gene: TRBV29-1
d_gene: NA
j_gene: TRBJ2-2
CDR3aa: SVDRANTGELF

v_gene: TRBV4-3
d_gene: TRBD2
j_gene: TRBJ2-2
CDR3aa: ASSHVAGLNTGELF

v_gene: TRBV2
d_gene: TRBD1
j_gene: TRBJ2-1
CDR3aa: ATTSRTGMEQF

v_gene: TRBV5-1
d_gene: TRBD1
j_gene: TRBJ2-1
CDR3aa: ATQIGQGVYNEQF

v_gene: TRBV6-5
d_gene: TRBD1
j_gene: TRBJ1-2
CDR3aa: ASRGDRGHYGYT

v_gene: TRBV7-9
d_gene: NA
j_gene: TRBJ1-2
CDR3aa: ASSLLSYGYT

v_gene: TRBV11-3
d_gene: NA
j_gene: NA
CDR3aa: ASSYEQY

v_gene: TRBV19
d_gene: NA
j_gene: TRBJ2-1
CDR3aa: ASSPKQGYSYNEQF

v_gene: TRBV10-3
d_gene: TRBD1
j_gene: TRBJ1-5
CDR3aa: AISGGQARQPQH

v_gene: TRBV4-1
d_gene: TRBD1
j_gene: TRBJ2-2
CDR3aa: ASSPEGGFTGGLNTGELF

v_gene: TRBV5-1
d_gene: NA
j_gene: TRBJ1-2
CDR3aa: ASRNYNVPGYT

v_gene: TRBV5-1
d_gene: NA
j_gene: TRBJ1-4
CDR3aa: ASSGQGNNEKLF

v_gene: TRBV9
d_gene: NA
j_gene: TRBJ2-2
CDR3aa: ASMKRRQVSNTGELF

v_gene: TRBV5-4
d_gene: NA
j_gene: TRBJ2-5
CDR3aa: ASSMELAEQY

v_gene: TRBV6-1
d_gene: NA
j_gene: TRBJ1-1
CDR3aa: AVNRELFTEAF

v_gene: TRBV5-4
d_gene: TRBD1
j_gene: TRBJ2-7
CDR3aa: ASSKDRGPSEQY

v_gene: TRBV5-3
d_gene: TRBD1
j_gene: TRBJ2-2
CDR3aa: ARSSSSGQGFDTGELF

v_gene: TRBV4-1
d_gene: NA
j_gene: TRBJ2-3
CDR3aa: ASSQSERSDTQY

v_gene: TRBV19
d_gene: NA
j_gene: TRBJ2-7
CDR3aa: ASSIQGFSSYEQY

v_gene: TRBV6-4
d_gene: NA
j_gene: TRBJ2-7
CDR3aa: ASSDGESRRGEQY

v_gene: TRBV7-9
d_gene: TRBD1
j_gene: TRBJ1-1
CDR3aa: ASSLGQLFMNTEAF

v_gene: TRBV4-1
d_gene: TRBD1
j_gene: TRBJ2-1
CDR3aa: ASSQDKGAAYNEQF

v_gene: TRBV18
d_gene: NA
j_gene: TRBJ2-7
CDR3aa: ASSPGEYEQY

v_gene: TRBV2
d_gene: TRBD1
j_gene: TRBJ2-4
CDR3aa: ASRADRAAKNIQY

v_gene: TRBV4-1
d_gene: TRBD2
j_gene: TRBJ2-5
CDR3aa: ASSQVGGKKTQY